The next 30 T cell receptor beta chains were all read from a single sample in a study of T-cell memory formation after mild COVID-19. In TCRdb, the 5' RACE reads were re-called with MiXCR into one record per CDR3 protein. The sample carries 500,000 to 550,000 distinct CDR3 sequences, roughly 22% recorded once. The specimen was PBMCs or a T cell subset sorted from them (not recorded which). Receptors originate from an adult woman who had mild COVID-19 (a few samples of this study predate the infection). Cell type and time point are not known.

The rearrangement links TRBV6-5 to TRBJ2-1, with 8 bases aligning to TRBD2. The CDR3 is 15 amino acids. J lost 7 bases, V lost 0 bases, and 5 bases had no gene match. CDR1 and CDR2 from the germline V gene are MNHEY and SVGAGI. In DNA, the CDR3 is TGTGCCAGCAGTTACTCGGCGGGAGGAGGAAATGAGCAGTTCTTC. This translates into CASSYSAGGGNEQFF.

This clonotype has a count of ten or more. The chain joins TRBV2 to TRBJ2-5; D call uncertain. With 6 bases removed from V and 5 bases from J, the gap between germline ends came to 7 bases. The CDR3 covers 11 residues. CDR1 and CDR2 (germline): SNHLY, FYNNEI. CDR3 amino acids: CASRPEETQYF. The CDR3 bases are TGTGCCAGCAGACCGGAGGAGACCCAGTACTTC. Complete variable domain (other parts from reference TRBV2 and TRBJ2-5): EPEVTQTPSHQVTQMGQEVILRCVPISNHLYFYWYRQILGQKVEFLVSFYNNEISEKSEIFDDQFSVERPDGSNFTLKIRSTKLEDSAMYFCASRPEETQYFGPGTRLLVL.

The rearrangement links TRBV6-5 to TRBJ1-1; 9 bases map to TRBD1. The CDR3 length is 15 residues. After removal of 5 bases from V and 5 bases from J, the junction contained 9 bases not matched to a gene. Germline CDR1 and CDR2: MNHEY and SVGAGI. The CDR3 loop is CASSTLQGAGTEAFF. The CDR3 bases are TGTGCCAGCAGTACACTACAGGGGGCAGGGACTGAAGCTTTCTTT.

Turning to this clonotype: A much larger clone lies one base from this, so it may be a read error. The chain has TRBV6-1 and TRBJ2-1, with a weak D call TRBD1 (5 bases). Trimming took 5 bases from V and 4 from J, leaving 6 bases between them. The CDR3 totals 12 residues. From germline, CDR1 is MNHNS and CDR2 SASEGT. In DNA form, the CDR3 reads TGTGCCAGCAGTAACAGGTACAATGAGCAGTTCTTC. This encodes CASSNRYNEQFF.

The chain joins TRBV7-9 to TRBJ2-5; no firm D call. CDR3 length equals 12 residues. V gave up 4 bases and J gave up 3 bases, with 6 bases separating them. Germline V gene data show CDR1 as SEHNR and CDR2 as FQNEAQ (reference sequence). The CDR3: CASSSQEETQYF. Written as DNA, the CDR3 is TGTGCCAGCAGCTCCCAGGAAGAGACCCAGTACTTC.

The sample holds a few counts of this clonotype. This chain uses TRBV7-9 with TRBJ2-7, with D tentatively TRBD1 (5 bases). Trimming removed 2 bases at V and 4 bases at J, with 9 bases between. The CDR3 loop spans 13 amino acids. Germline V lookup: CDR1 SEHNR, CDR2 FQNEAQ (reference sequence). CDR3 loop: CASSLPAGYEQYF. CDR3 coding DNA: TGTGCCAGCAGCTTACCAGCAGGGTACGAGCAGTACTTC.

The sample holds a few counts of this clonotype. The chain links TRBV20-1 to TRBJ1-2, with D tentatively TRBD1 (5 bases). The CDR3 is 14 amino acids. Germline V gene lookup returns CDR1 DFQATT and CDR2 SNEGSKA (reference sequence). V shed 4 bases and J shed 2 bases, with 14 bases lying between them. CDR3 sequence (DNA): TGCAGTGCTACATCAGGTGACAGAAACTATGGCTACACCTTC. This codes for CSATSGDRNYGYTF.

This chain uses TRBV27 with TRBJ1-4, with no clear D. Trimming removed 6 bases at V and 0 bases at J, with 11 bases between. The germline V gene has CDR1 MNHEY and CDR2 SMNVEV (reference sequence). This CDR3 region has 15 residues. DNA for the CDR3: TGTGCCAGCAGCCTCTACCCAACAACTAATGAAAAACTGTTTTTT. Amino acids: CASSLYPTTNEKLFF. The full variable domain, its missing parts supplied by reference TRBV27 and TRBJ1-4, is EAQVTQNPRYLITVTGKKLTVTCSQNMNHEYMSWYRQDPGLGLRQIYYSMNVEVTDKGDVPEGYKVSRKEKRNFPLILESPSPNQTSLYFCASSLYPTTNEKLFFGSGTQLSVL.

The V and J genes are TRBV29-1 and TRBJ1-1; the D is unclear. V was clipped by 7 bases and J by 5 bases, with 11 bases between them. Germline V gene sequence: CDR1 SQVTM, CDR2 ANQGSEA. The CDR3 totals 11 residues. The CDR3 spells CSAFDHTEAFF. The CDR3 bases are TGCAGCGCATTCGACCATACTGAAGCTTTCTTT.

This clonotype was seen only a few times. This chain connects TRBV5-1 to TRBJ2-1; 7 bases map to TRBD2. Looked up from germline, CDR1 is SGHRS and CDR2 is YFSETQ. This CDR3 spans 14 amino acids. The J segment lost 4 bases and the V segment lost 4 bases, leaving 5 bases of the junction unmatched. DNA for the CDR3: TGCGCCAGCAGCGCCTCCGGGGGGTACAATGAGCAGTTCTTC. This encodes CASSASGGYNEQFF.

The table lists this clonotype with a few counts. The chain links TRBV7-2 to TRBJ2-1; 9 bases are a match to TRBD2. Trimming cost V 3 bases and J 4 bases; bases outside gene matches: 4. The CDR3 loop spans 15 amino acids. Per germline, CDR1 SGHTA and CDR2 FQGNSA. The DNA of the CDR3 is TGTGCCAGCAGCTTCAGCGGGGGGCATTACAATGAGCAGTTCTTC. It translates to CASSFSGGHYNEQFF. The variable domain in full, completed from reference TRBV7-2 and TRBJ2-1, reads GAGVSQSPSNKVTEKGKDVELRCDPISGHTALYWYRQSLGQGLEFLIYFQGNSAPDKSGLPSDRFSAERTGGSVSTLTIQRTQQEDSAVYLCASSFSGGHYNEQFFGPGTRLTVL.

This chain links TRBV7-2 with TRBJ2-7; 13 bases line up with TRBD2. V shed 4 bases and J 3 bases; nucleotides not matched to a gene: 0. From germline, CDR1 is SGHTA and CDR2 FQGNSA. The CDR3 runs to 14 residues. CDR3 protein: CASSWTSGSYEQYF. CDR3 nucleotides: TGTGCCAGCAGCTGGACTAGCGGGAGCTACGAGCAGTACTTC.

The chain links TRBV24-1 to TRBJ2-7; maybe TRBD1 (6 bases). CDR3 size: 15 residues. The V end lost 1 base, the J end lost 1 base, and 10 bases lay between the germline ends. Germline loops: CDR1 KGHDR, CDR2 SFDVKD. The CDR3 loop is CATSDLVGASYEQYF. The CDR3 nucleotides read TGTGCCACCAGTGATTTAGTGGGGGCATCCTACGAGCAGTACTTC.

The chain carries TRBV5-1 and TRBJ2-4, with 8 bases lining up with TRBD1. CDR1 and CDR2 from the germline V gene are SGHRS and YFSETQ. The CDR3 extends over 14 amino acids. V lost 4 bases to trimming and J lost 10 bases; unmatched junction nucleotides: 10. The CDR3 DNA is TGCGCCAGCAGCATGACCGGGACAGGCGCTATTCAGTACTTC. Its protein is CASSMTGTGAIQYF.

This clonotype was counted only a few times. The rearrangement joins TRBV19 to TRBJ2-1; D might be TRBD1 or TRBD2, each matching 5 bases. CDR3 length equals 16 residues. The V gene lost 5 bases and the J gene lost 0 bases, with 14 bases spanning the gap. Germline CDR1 LNHDA, CDR2 SQIVND (reference sequence). The DNA for the CDR3 is TGTGCCAGTAGTCGGGACCGCGAGCTCTCCTACAATGAGCAGTTCTTC. Translation: CASSRDRELSYNEQFF.

About this clonotype itself: Germline and junction disagree at one end, which may indicate a read error. The chain employs TRBV12-3 or TRBV12-4 and TRBJ1-2; no clear D gene. This CDR3 is built from 11 residues. CDR3 DNA: TGTGCCAGCAGTTTAAACTCTGGCTACACCTTC. It translates to CASSLNSGYTF.

V usage is TRBV7-9 and J usage is TRBJ2-7, with 8 bases that match TRBD1. The CDR3 length is 14 residues. From germline, CDR1 is SEHNR and CDR2 FQNEAQ (reference sequence). After removal of 5 bases from V and 2 bases from J, the junction contained 5 bases not matched to a gene. In DNA form, the CDR3 reads TGTGCCAGCAGCGATATGGACAGGGCCTACGAGCAGTACTTC. It encodes CASSDMDRAYEQYF.

This clonotype has only a few counts. V is TRBV6-2 or TRBV6-3 and J is TRBJ1-6; D may be TRBD1 (5 bases). V lost 6 bases, J lost 7 bases, and 16 bases lay in between. Germline V gene sequence: CDR1 MNHEY, CDR2 SVGEGT. The CDR3 is 15 amino acids. This chain's CDR3 is CASRRQPPGNSPLHF. DNA of the CDR3: TGTGCCAGCAGGCGACAGCCTCCCGGCAATTCACCCCTCCACTTT.

The rearrangement joins TRBV3-1 to TRBJ2-2, with D unresolved. With 2 bases removed from V and 8 bases from J, the gap between germline ends came to 9 bases. The CDR3 sequence is 13 residues long. CDR1 LGHDT and CDR2 YNNKEL come from the germline V gene (reference sequence). CDR3 in amino acids: CASSQFEAGELFF. CDR3 coding DNA: TGTGCCAGCAGCCAATTTGAGGCGGGGGAGCTGTTTTTT. Looking up the rest from reference TRBV3-1 and TRBJ2-2 gives the full variable domain: DTAVSQTPKYLVTQMGNDKSIKCEQNLGHDTMYWYKQDSKKFLKIMFSYNNKELIINETVPNRFSPKSPDKAHLNLHINSLELGDSAVYFCASSQFEAGELFFGEGSRLTVL.

This clonotype was detected only a few times. V and J are TRBV4-1 and TRBJ2-1; D is uncertain. The length of the CDR3 is 16 residues. Germline V gives CDR1 MGHRA, CDR2 YSYEKL. V was shortened by 0 bases and J by 8 bases, with 17 bases between the two germline ends. CDR3 nucleotide sequence: TGCGCCAGCAGCCAAGAGGGTAGGGCCCGCAGCGATGAGCAGTTCTTC. Residues: CASSQEGRARSDEQFF.

This clonotype has a count of ten or more. The chain joins TRBV5-1 to TRBJ2-5; 7 bases match TRBD1. Germline trimming cut 2 bases from V and 1 base from J; bases unmatched to any gene: 2. CDR1 is SGHRS and CDR2 is YFSETQ in the germline V gene. There are 14 residues in the CDR3. The CDR3 DNA reads TGCGCCAGCAGCTTCCAGGGGGTCCAAGAGACCCAGTACTTC. Translation gives CASSFQGVQETQYF.

This clonotype was counted only a few times. CDR3 protein: CASSLLGDRDGEQYF. The CDR3 DNA reads as TGTGCCAGCAGCCTCTTGGGGGACAGGGACGGCGAGCAGTACTTC. This rearrangement joins TRBV9 to TRBJ2-7; TRBD1 aligns across 9 bases. The J segment lost 6 bases and the V segment lost 4 bases, leaving 11 bases of the junction unmatched. From germline, CDR1 is SGDLS and CDR2 YYNGEE. The CDR3 is made up of 15 amino acids.

The rearrangement joins TRBV15 to TRBJ2-1; TRBD2 aligns across 13 bases. With 3 bases clipped from V and 7 bases from J, the junction kept 12 bases outside the gene matches. The CDR3 covers 18 residues. Germline lookup yields CDR1 LNHNV and CDR2 YYDKDF (reference sequence). CDR3 residues: CATSSLRTSGSRGNEQFF. CDR3 coding DNA: TGTGCCACCAGCAGTTTACGGACTAGCGGGAGTAGAGGGAATGAGCAGTTCTTC.

The V call is TRBV19, the J call TRBJ2-1, with 7 bases identical to TRBD1. With 3 bases clipped from V and 2 bases from J, the junction kept 10 bases outside the gene matches. The CDR3 runs to 17 residues. Germline CDR1 and CDR2: LNHDA and SQIVND (reference sequence). CDR3 region: CASSIRPDRVTYNEQFF. The CDR3 nucleotides read TGTGCCAGTAGTATTCGTCCCGACAGGGTTACCTACAATGAGCAGTTCTTC.

V gene TRBV10-2 combines with J gene TRBJ1-5; D remains unclear. V was clipped by 6 bases and J by 8 bases, with 14 bases between them. The germline CDR1 and CDR2 sequences are WSHSY and SAAADI. This CDR3 region has 13 residues. CDR3 coding DNA: TGCGCCAGCAGAGGAGCGGGGTTGAAGCCCCAGCATTTT. Translated, it gives CASRGAGLKPQHF.

This clonotype appeared a few times. The V gene is TRBV20-1, the J gene TRBJ2-7; D is unresolved. The CDR3 totals 13 residues. CDR1 is DFQATT and CDR2 is SNEGSKA in the germline V gene (reference sequence). V shed 6 bases and J shed 0 bases, with 12 bases lying between them. The CDR3 coding sequence is TGCAGTGCCCCCGGCAGACCCTCCTACGAGCAGTACTTC. It codes for CSAPGRPSYEQYF.

In this sample, this clonotype turned up many times. CDR3 sequence: CASSLGPRGHSNQPQHF. The CDR3 coding sequence is TGTGCCAGCAGCTTGGGGCCGCGAGGGCATAGCAATCAGCCCCAGCATTTT. This rearrangement joins TRBV5-6 to TRBJ1-5; D not certain. The CDR3 contains 17 residues. The V gene's germline CDR1 is SGHDT and CDR2 YYEEEE. The germline V and J ends were trimmed by 0 bases and 0 bases, with 13 bases remaining between them.

There are a few counts of this clonotype. The rearrangement links TRBV7-9 to TRBJ2-7; D tentatively fits TRBD1 or TRBD2 (5 bases each). Trimming took off 4 bases at V and 8 bases at J, with 33 bases between the two ends. In germline, CDR1 is SEHNR, CDR2 FQNEAQ (reference sequence). The CDR3 spans 19 residues. The CDR3 loop is CASSSTHTRDGTPSFKQYF. CDR3 nucleotide sequence: TGTGCCAGCAGCTCAACGCATACCCGGGACGGAACCCCTAGTTTCAAGCAGTACTTC.

The chain joins TRBV19 to TRBJ1-1, with unresolved D. CDR3 length equals 11 residues. The germline V and J ends were trimmed by 4 bases and 11 bases, with 11 bases remaining between them. CDR1 and CDR2 (germline): LNHDA, SQIVND (reference sequence). CDR3 protein: CASSTGMVAFF. The CDR3 nucleotides are TGTGCCAGTAGTACCGGAATGGTCGCTTTCTTT.

This clonotype was detected a few times. The chain combines TRBV4-1 with TRBJ1-2; D possibly corresponds to TRBD1 (5 bases). This CDR3 is built from 13 residues. V gave up 0 bases and J gave up 7 bases, with 9 bases separating them. Germline V gene data show CDR1 as MGHRA and CDR2 as YSYEKL. CDR3 coding DNA: TGCGCCAGCAGCCAAGATTGGGGCAGTGGCTACACCTTC. Its translation: CASSQDWGSGYTF.